The 5 T cell receptor beta chains presented below share a single source sample, sequenced in a study of blood T cell repertoires in COVID-19. Repertoires were generated with immunoSEQ multiplex PCR, while TCRdb's copy carries only in-frame clones and drops some. The sample carries 150,000 to 200,000 clones, 87% recorded once. Sequencing used peripheral blood. Receptors originate from a man aged 18-30 years with active or convalescent COVID-19.

The chain is built from TRBV19 and TRBJ2-1, with TRBD2 identical over 9 bases. The CDR3 length is 15 residues. J lost 7 bases, V lost 7 bases, and 11 bases had no gene match. The germline V gene encodes CDR1 LNHDA and CDR2 SQIVND (reference sequence). The CDR3 DNA is TGTGCCAGTATAAGGGTAGCGGGGGCTAGGAATGAGCAGTTCTTC. It encodes CASIRVAGARNEQFF.

The chain couples TRBV6-2 or TRBV6-3 to TRBJ2-7; TRBD2 is a possible D gene (6 bases). Germline CDR1 MNHEY, CDR2 SVGEGT. Trimming removed 0 bases from V and 3 bases from J, with 18 bases in between. The CDR3 is 17 amino acids. DNA for the CDR3: TGTGCCAGCAGTTACTCGACCTGGAGGGCGGAAGACTACGAGCAGTACTTC. Encoded protein: CASSYSTWRAEDYEQYF.

This rearrangement joins TRBV15 to TRBJ1-5, with 8 bases fitting TRBD1. V dropped 1 base and J dropped 5; count of bases not matched to a gene: 4. The CDR3 is 15 amino acids. Germline values: CDR1 LNHNV, CDR2 YYDKDF (reference sequence). CDR3 in DNA: TGTGCCACCAGCAGAGCGGACAGGGATGATCAGCCCCAGCATTTT. It codes for CATSRADRDDQPQHF.

The genes are TRBV2 and TRBJ2-7, with D perhaps matching TRBD2 (5 bases). The CDR3 runs to 13 residues. The germline CDR1 and CDR2 sequences are SNHLY and FYNNEI. The CDR3 loop reads CATSSRGSYEQYF. CDR3 nucleotide sequence: TGTGCTACTTCGTCCCGGGGCTCCTACGAGCAGTACTTC.

The rearrangement links TRBV4-2 to TRBJ2-1, with D tentatively TRBD2 (6 bases). The CDR3 is 13 residues long. Germline V lookup: CDR1 LGHNA, CDR2 YNFKEQ. V lost 3 bases and J 3 bases, leaving 6 bases between the germline ends. This CDR3 reads CASSQGLYNEQFF. Here the CDR3 DNA reads TGTGCCAGCAGCCAGGGACTCTACAATGAGCAGTTCTTC.